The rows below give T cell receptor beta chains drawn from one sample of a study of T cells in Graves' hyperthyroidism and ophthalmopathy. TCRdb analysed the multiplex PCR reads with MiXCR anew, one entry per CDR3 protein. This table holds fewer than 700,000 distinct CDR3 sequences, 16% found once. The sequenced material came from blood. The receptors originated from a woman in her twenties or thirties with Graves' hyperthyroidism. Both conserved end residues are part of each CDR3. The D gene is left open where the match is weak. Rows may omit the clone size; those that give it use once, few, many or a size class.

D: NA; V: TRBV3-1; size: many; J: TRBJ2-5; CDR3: CASSRRQTKETQYF; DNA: TGTGCCAGCAGCCGCAGGCAGACAAAAGAGACCCAGTACTTC
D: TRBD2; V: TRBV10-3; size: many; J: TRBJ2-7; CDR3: CAIAGGTFSYEQYF; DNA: TGTGCCATCGCGGGGGGGACCTTCTCCTACGAGCAGTACTTC
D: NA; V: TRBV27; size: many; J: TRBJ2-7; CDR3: CASSWTGGASYEQYF; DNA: TGTGCCAGCAGTTGGACGGGGGGCGCGTCCTACGAGCAGTACTTC
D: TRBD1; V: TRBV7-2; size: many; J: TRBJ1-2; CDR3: CASSLWTGVAYGYTF; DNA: TGTGCCAGCAGCCTCTGGACAGGGGTGGCCTATGGCTACACCTTC
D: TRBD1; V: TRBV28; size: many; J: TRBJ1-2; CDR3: CASSEIRDRSNNDYGYTF; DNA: TGTGCCAGCAGTGAAATCCGGGACAGGAGCAACAATGACTATGGCTACACCTTC
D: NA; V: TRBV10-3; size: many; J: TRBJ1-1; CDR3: CAIRSGTSAVGRTEAFF; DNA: TGTGCCATCAGATCCGGGACATCAGCAGTTGGGCGCACTGAAGCTTTCTTT
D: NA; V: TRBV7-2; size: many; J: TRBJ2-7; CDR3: CASSFGGNYEQYF; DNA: TGTGCCAGCAGCTTCGGGGGAAACTACGAGCAGTACTTC
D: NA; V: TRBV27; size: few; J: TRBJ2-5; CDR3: CASSPRPPLSAQETQYF; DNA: TGTGCCAGCAGTCCCCGACCCCCACTATCGGCACAAGAGACCCAGTACTTC
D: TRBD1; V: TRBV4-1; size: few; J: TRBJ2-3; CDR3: CASSPTDRDADTQYF; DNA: TGCGCCAGCAGCCCGACCGACAGGGACGCAGATACGCAGTATTTT
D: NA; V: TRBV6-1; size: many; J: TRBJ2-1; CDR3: CASSMEGAGGYEQFF; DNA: TGTGCCAGCAGCATGGAGGGGGCAGGGGGGTATGAGCAGTTCTTC
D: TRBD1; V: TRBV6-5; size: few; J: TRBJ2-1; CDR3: CASGYSGGSYNEQFF; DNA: TGTGCCAGCGGTTACTCAGGGGGCTCCTACAATGAGCAGTTCTTC
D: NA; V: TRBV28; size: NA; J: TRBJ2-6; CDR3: CASSLLGTDSGANVLTF; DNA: TGTGCCAGCAGTTTATTAGGGACCGACTCTGGGGCCAACGTCCTGACTTTC
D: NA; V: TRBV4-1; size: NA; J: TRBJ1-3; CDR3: CASSLGHPGNTIYF; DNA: TGCGCCAGCAGCCTCGGACACCCTGGAAACACCATATATTTT
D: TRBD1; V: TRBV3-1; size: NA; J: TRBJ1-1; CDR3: CASSHGDRPNTEAFF; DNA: TGTGCCAGCAGCCACGGGGACAGGCCTAACACTGAAGCTTTCTTT
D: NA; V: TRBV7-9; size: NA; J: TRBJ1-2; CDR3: CASSLTDVGYTF; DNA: TGTGCCAGCAGCCTCACCGACGTGGGCTACACCTTC
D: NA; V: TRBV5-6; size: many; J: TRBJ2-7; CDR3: CASSLSRRGYEQYF; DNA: TGTGCCAGCAGCTTGAGTCGGAGGGGATACGAGCAGTACTTC
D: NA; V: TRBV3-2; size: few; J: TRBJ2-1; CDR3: CASVTNYNEQFF; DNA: TGTGCCAGCGTCACGAACTACAATGAGCAGTTCTTC